The T cell receptor beta chain described here comes from a study of blood T cell repertoires in COVID-19 (TCRdb year 2020). The study in broad terms: Samples from collaborators originated in the United States, Italy and Spain and spanned both the acute and convalescent phases of COVID-19. The prospective study material was composed of cDNA or gDNA derived from T cells, B-cell-depleted T cells, or PBMCs. Deeply sampled blood TCRbeta repertoires from subjects exposed to, actively infected with, or recovered from COVID-19 were included in the dataset. A freely available public database, intended as a resource for researchers studying the immune response to SARS-CoV-2, is where the repertoires were released. The samples were drawn from the first 160 participants of the ongoing ImmuneRACE study and from more than 1,000 subjects provided by 6 global collaborators. The sample metadata nearly always contained a de-identified subject ID, COVID-19 status, age in years and sex. Where available, HLA class I and class II types were obtained from metadata supplied by the sample provider rather than from assay-based typing.

TCRbeta CDR3 regions were amplified from genomic DNA using the immunoSEQ Assay, a bias-controlled multiplex PCR. The authors processed their data as follows. The number of nucleated cells in each sample was estimated by amplification of reference gene primers within the assay. To quantify the absolute abundance of each unique TCRbeta CDR3 rearrangement, sequence reads were collapsed and filtered. Productive Simpson clonality was computed per sample as the square root of Simpson's diversity index over productive rearrangements. TCRdb took over this immuneACCESS table, retaining in-frame rearrangements with V and J assigned. Such tables are incomplete; in checked studies, under half of the missing clones stem from an unresolved V gene, and the remainder is unexplained. V, J and clone size reflect that table, while D and trimming were determined from the DNA. The sample includes about 350,000 clones, with roughly 86% observed a single time. Clones ranked in the top ten supply about 5% of the sample.

Turning to this clone: No antigen is known for it. Base qualities were left out, and no much larger clone turns up one base away.

Based on the germline V gene, the CDR1 and CDR2 sequences are SGHTA and FQGNSA. V gives up 3 bases and J gives up 7 bases, and the segment between their germline ends measures 10 bases. Reading from cysteine to phenylalanine, the CDR3 counts 14 amino acids. This entry keeps only the CDR3 DNA: 42 bases, framed from base 1. The research as a whole found: The amount of clinical and demographic metadata varied by source and participant and was provided uncurated.

Enrolling through a virtual design, the prospective study's participants ranged in age from roughly 18 to 100 years and lived across 24 United States geographic areas. Cohort assignment in the prospective study relied on participant-reported clinical history from a screening survey and a study questionnaire. For ImmuneRACE Cohort 3, a participant was defined as recovered based on two consecutive negative NP/OP PCR tests, clearance by a healthcare professional, or resolution of symptoms. Mobile phlebotomists in the prospective study collected whole blood, serum and a nasopharyngeal or oropharyngeal swab from every participant. Over an approximately 2-month period, participants in the prospective study had the option of providing additional blood draws and questionnaires. Before DNA extraction, blood samples from the prospective study were shipped at room temperature or frozen.

The V and J segments used are TRBV7-2 and TRBJ1-6; the D segment cannot be called with confidence. Sequencing was performed on PBMCs or T cells enriched from blood (not recorded which). The clonotype comes from a woman aged 30 to 39 who had recovered from COVID-19. The sequenced DNA is TGTGCCAGCAGCTTGGAGAGATCAAATTCACCCCTCCACTTT. This yields the protein CASSLERSNSPLHF.